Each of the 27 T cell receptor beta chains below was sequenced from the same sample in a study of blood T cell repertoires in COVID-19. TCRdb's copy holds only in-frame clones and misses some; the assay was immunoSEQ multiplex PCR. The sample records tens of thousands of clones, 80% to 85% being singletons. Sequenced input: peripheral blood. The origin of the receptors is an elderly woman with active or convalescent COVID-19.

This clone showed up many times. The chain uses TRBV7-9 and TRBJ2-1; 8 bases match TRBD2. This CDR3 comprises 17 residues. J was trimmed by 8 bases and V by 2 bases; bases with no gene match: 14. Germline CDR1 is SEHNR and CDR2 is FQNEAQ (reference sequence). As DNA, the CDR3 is TGTGCCAGCAGCTTATCCGTTGGCCTAGCGGGTATCGATGAGCAGTTCTTC. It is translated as CASSLSVGLAGIDEQFF. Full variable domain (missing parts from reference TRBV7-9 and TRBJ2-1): DTGVSQNPRHKITKRGQNVTFRCDPISEHNRLYWYRQTLGQGPEFLTYFQNEAQLEKSRLLSDRFSAERPKGSFSTLEIQRTEQGDSAMYLCASSLSVGLAGIDEQFFGPGTRLTVL.

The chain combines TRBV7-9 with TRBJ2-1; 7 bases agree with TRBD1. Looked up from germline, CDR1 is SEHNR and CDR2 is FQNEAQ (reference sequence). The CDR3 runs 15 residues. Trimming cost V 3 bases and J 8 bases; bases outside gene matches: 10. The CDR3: CASSFGQGDGDEQFF. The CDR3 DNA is TGTGCCAGCAGCTTTGGCCAGGGGGATGGGGATGAGCAGTTCTTC. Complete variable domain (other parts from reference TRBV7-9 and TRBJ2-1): DTGVSQNPRHKITKRGQNVTFRCDPISEHNRLYWYRQTLGQGPEFLTYFQNEAQLEKSRLLSDRFSAERPKGSFSTLEIQRTEQGDSAMYLCASSFGQGDGDEQFFGPGTRLTVL.

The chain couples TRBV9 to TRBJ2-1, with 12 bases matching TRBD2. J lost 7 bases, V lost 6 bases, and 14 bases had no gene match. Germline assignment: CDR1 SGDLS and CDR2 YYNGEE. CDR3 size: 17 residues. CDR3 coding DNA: TGTGCCAGCAATTACACCAAGGGACTAGCGGGCCTGAATGAGCAGTTCTTC. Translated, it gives CASNYTKGLAGLNEQFF.

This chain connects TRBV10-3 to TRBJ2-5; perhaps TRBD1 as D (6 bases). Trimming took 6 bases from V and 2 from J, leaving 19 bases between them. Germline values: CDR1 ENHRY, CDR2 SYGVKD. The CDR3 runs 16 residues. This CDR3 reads CAISPSLQGMQETQYF. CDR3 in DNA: TGTGCCATCAGCCCAAGCCTTCAGGGGATGCAAGAGACCCAGTACTTC.

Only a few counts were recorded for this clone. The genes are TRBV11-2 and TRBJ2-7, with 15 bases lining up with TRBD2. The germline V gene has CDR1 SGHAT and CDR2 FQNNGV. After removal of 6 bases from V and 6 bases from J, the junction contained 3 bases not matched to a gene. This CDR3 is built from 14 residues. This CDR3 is CASRRTSGGGEQYF. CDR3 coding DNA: TGTGCCAGCAGGAGGACTAGCGGGGGGGGCGAGCAGTACTTC.

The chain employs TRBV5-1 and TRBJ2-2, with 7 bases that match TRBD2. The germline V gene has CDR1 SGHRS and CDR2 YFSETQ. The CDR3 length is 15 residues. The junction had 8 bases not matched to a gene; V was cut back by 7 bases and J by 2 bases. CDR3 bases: TGCGCCAGCGGGGAGACTAGCCAAAACACCGGGGAGCTGTTTTTT. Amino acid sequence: CASGETSQNTGELFF.

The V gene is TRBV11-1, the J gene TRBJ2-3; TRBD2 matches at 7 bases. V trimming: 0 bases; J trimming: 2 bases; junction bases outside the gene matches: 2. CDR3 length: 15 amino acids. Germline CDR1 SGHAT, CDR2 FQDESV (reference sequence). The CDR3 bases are TGTGCCAGCAGCTTAGCGCGGGGGTACACAGATACGCAGTATTTT. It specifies CASSLARGYTDTQYF.

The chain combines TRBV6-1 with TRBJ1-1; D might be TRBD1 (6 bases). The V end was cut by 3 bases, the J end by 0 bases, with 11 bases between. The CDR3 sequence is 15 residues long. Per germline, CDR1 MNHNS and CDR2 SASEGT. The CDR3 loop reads CASSDSGAMNTEAFF. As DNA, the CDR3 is TGTGCCAGCAGTGATTCAGGGGCTATGAACACTGAAGCTTTCTTT.

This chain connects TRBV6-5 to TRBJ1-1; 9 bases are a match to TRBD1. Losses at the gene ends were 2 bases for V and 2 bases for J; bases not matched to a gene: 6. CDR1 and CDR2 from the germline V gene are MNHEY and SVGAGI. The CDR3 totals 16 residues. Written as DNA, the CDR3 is TGTGCCAGCAGTTACGGGACAGGGAGGTTTAACACTGAAGCTTTCTTT. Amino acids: CASSYGTGRFNTEAFF.

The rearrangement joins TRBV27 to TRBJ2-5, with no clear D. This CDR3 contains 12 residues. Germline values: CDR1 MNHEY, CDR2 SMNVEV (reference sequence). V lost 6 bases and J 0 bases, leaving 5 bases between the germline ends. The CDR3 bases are TGTGCCAGCAGCCCCTACCAAGAGACCCAGTACTTC. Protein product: CASSPYQETQYF.

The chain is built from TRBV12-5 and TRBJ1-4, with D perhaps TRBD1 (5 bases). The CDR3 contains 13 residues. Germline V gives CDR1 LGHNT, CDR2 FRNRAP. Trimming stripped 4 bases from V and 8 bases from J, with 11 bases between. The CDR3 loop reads CASGSGLAEKLFF. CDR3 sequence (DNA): TGTGCTAGTGGTTCAGGGCTTGCAGAAAAACTGTTTTTT.

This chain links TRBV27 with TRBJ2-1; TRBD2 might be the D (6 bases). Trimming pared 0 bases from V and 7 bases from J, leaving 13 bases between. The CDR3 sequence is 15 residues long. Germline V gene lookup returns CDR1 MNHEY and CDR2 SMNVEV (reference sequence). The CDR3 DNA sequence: TGTGCCAGCAGTTTATCGTTGACTAGTATAAATGAGCAGTTCTTC. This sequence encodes CASSLSLTSINEQFF.

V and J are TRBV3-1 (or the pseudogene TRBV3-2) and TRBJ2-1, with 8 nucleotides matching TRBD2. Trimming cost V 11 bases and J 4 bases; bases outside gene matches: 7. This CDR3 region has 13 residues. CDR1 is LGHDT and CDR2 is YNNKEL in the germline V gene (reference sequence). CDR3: CAANSGAYNEQFF. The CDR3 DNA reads TGTGCCGCCAATAGCGGGGCATACAATGAGCAGTTCTTC.

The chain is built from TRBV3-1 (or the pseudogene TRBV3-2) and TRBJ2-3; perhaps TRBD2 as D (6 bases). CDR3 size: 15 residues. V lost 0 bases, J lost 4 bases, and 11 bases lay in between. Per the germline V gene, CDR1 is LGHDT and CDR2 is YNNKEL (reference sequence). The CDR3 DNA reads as TGTGCCAGCAGCCAAGACCCGGGAGTTTCAGATACGCAGTATTTT. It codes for CASSQDPGVSDTQYF.

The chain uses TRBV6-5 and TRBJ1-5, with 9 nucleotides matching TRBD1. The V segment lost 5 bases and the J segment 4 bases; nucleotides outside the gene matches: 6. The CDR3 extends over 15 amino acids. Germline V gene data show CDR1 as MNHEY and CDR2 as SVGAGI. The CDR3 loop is CASSRTGALNQPQHF. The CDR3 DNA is TGTGCCAGCAGTAGGACAGGGGCATTAAATCAGCCCCAGCATTTT.

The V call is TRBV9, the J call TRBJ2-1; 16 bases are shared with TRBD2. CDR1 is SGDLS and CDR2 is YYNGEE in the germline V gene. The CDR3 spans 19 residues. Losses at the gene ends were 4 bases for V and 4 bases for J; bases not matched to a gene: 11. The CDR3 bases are TGTGCCAGCAGCTCGGGACTAGCGGGGGGGCTTATTTATTACAATGAGCAGTTCTTC. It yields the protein CASSSGLAGGLIYYNEQFF.

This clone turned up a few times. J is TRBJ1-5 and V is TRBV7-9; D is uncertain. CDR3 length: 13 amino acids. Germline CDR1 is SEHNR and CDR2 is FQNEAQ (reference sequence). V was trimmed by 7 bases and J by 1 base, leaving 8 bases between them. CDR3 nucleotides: TGTGCCAGCATAGTAAAGAGCAATCAGCCCCAGCATTTT. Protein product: CASIVKSNQPQHF.

The CDR3 coding sequence is TGTGCCAGTAGTATAGAAGTTCCGAGCGGGAGGCTCAACGAGCAGTACTTC. Translated, it gives CASSIEVPSGRLNEQYF. This chain connects TRBV19 to TRBJ2-7; 9 bases match TRBD2. V was pared by 0 bases and J by 5 bases, with 11 bases of the junction left unmatched. The length of the CDR3 is 17 residues. From germline, CDR1 is LNHDA and CDR2 SQIVND (reference sequence).

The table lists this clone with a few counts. CDR3 sequence (DNA): TGTGCCAGCAGGCGGACTAGCGGGGATGGGGAGCAGTTCTTC. It encodes CASRRTSGDGEQFF. V is TRBV7-2 and J is TRBJ2-1; TRBD2 matches at 12 bases. This CDR3 comprises 14 residues. The V gene's germline CDR1 is SGHTA and CDR2 FQGNSA. V trimming: 6 bases; J trimming: 10 bases; junction bases outside the gene matches: 7.

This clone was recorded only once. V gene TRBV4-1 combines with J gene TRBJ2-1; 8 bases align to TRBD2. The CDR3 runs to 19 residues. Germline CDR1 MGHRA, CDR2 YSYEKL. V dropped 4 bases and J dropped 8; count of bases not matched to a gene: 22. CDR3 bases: TGCGCCAGCAGCCCGCGGGAGGCCCGCCTCAATTCTGGGGTCTATGAGCAGTTCTTC. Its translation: CASSPREARLNSGVYEQFF.

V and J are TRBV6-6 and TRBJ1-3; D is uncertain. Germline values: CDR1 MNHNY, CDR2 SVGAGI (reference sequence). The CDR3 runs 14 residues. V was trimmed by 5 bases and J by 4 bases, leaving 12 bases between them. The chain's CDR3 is CASSPRERGNTIYF. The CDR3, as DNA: TGTGCCAGCAGTCCCCGGGAGCGCGGAAACACCATATATTTT.

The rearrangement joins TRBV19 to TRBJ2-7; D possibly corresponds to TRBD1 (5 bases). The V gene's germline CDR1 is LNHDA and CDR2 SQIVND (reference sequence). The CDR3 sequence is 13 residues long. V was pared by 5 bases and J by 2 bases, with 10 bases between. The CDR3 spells CASSAQATYEQYF. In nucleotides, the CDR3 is TGTGCCAGTAGTGCACAGGCGACCTACGAGCAGTACTTC.

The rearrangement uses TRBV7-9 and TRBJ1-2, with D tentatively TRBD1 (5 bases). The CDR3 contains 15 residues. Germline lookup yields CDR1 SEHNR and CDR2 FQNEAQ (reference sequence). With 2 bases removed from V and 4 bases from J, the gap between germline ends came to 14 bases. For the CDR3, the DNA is TGTGCCAGCAGCTTAATGGAGGGGCCCTCCTATGGCTACACCTTC. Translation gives CASSLMEGPSYGYTF.

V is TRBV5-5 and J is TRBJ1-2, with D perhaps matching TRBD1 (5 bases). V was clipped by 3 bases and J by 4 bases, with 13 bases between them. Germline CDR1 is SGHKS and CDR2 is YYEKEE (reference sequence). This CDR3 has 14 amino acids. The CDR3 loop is CASSWAQVTYGYTF. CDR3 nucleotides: TGTGCCAGCAGCTGGGCACAGGTAACCTATGGCTACACCTTC.

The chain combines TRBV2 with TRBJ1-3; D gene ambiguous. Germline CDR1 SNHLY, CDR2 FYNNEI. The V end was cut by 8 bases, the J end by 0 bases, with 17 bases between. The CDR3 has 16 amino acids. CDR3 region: CASGGGFRVSGNTIYF. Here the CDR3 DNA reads TGTGCCAGCGGAGGAGGGTTTAGGGTCTCTGGAAACACCATATATTTT.

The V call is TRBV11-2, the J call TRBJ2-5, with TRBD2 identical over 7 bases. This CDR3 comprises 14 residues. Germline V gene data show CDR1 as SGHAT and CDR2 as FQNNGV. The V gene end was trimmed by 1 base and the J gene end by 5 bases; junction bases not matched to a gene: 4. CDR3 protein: CASSLGAGGETQYF. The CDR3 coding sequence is TGTGCCAGCAGCTTAGGAGCCGGGGGGGAGACCCAGTACTTC.

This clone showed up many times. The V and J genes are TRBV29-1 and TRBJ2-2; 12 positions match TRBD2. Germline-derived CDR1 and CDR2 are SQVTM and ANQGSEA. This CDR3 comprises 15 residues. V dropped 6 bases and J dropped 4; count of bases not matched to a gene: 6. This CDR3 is CSVPLAGGRTGELFF. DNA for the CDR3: TGCAGCGTCCCCCTAGCGGGAGGGCGCACCGGGGAGCTGTTTTTT.